The TCR beta chain described here comes from a study of blood T cell repertoires in COVID-19. V was pared by 5 bases and J by 1 base, with 17 bases between. This CDR3 comprises 16 residues. Germline-derived CDR1 and CDR2 are SEHNR and FQNEAQ (reference sequence). Original analysis: Researchers report that nucleated cell counts were estimated from reference gene primer amplification. Using immunoSEQ multiplex PCR, the repertoire was profiled, and TCRdb retains in-frame clones only, with some absent. The V and J calls and clone size were taken over from that table, and D and trimming were inferred from the DNA. The data hold 400,000 to 550,000 clones, with roughly 85% observed a single time. Living in about 25 US areas, the participants were between roughly 18 and 89 years of age.

The chain is built from TRBV7-9 and TRBJ2-5, with D possibly matching TRBD2 (5 bases). This TCR derives from a woman aged 18 to 35 with acute COVID-19. The specimen sequenced was PBMCs or T cells enriched from blood (not recorded which). The CDR3 DNA follows: TGTGCCAGCAGCGCGGGTTGGCTAGCCCTCCAAGAGACCCAGTACTTC. This translates into CASSAGWLALQETQYF.